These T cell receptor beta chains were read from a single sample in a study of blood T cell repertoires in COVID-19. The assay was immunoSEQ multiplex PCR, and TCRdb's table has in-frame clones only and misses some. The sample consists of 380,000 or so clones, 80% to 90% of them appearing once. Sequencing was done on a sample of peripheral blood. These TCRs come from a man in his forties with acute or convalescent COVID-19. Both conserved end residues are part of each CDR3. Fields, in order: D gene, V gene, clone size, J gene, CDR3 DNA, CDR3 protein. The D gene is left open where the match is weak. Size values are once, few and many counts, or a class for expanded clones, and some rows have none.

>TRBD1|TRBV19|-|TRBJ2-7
TGTGCCAGTAGTGCCACCGGGACAGGGTTTCTCGAGCAGTACTTC
CASSATGTGFLEQYF
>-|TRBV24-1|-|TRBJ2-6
TGTGCCACTTTACAGGTAAAGGTAGGGGCCAACGTCCTGACTTTC
CATLQVKVGANVLTF
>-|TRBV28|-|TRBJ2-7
TGTGCCAGCAGTTCCAATCTTAACCCGACACAAGCAAACTACGAGCAGTACTTC
CASSSNLNPTQANYEQYF
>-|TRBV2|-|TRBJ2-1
TGTGCCAGCAGTGAACTAGCAGAACCATACAATGAGCAGTTCTTC
CASSELAEPYNEQFF
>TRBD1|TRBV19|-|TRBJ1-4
TGTGCCAGTAGTAAGACAGGGGGACCAACTAATGAAAAACTGTTTTTT
CASSKTGGPTNEKLFF
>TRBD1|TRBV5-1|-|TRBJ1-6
TGCGCCAGCAGCTTGACGGGACAGGGAAATAATTCACCCCTCCACTTT
CASSLTGQGNNSPLHF
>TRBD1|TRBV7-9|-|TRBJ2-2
TGTGCCAGCAGCTCCGGGACAGGGGGCACCGGGGAGCTGTTTTTT
CASSSGTGGTGELFF
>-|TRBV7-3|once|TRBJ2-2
TGTGCCAGCAGCGGGGACTCCCTATCGGGGGAGCTGTTTTTT
CASSGDSLSGELFF
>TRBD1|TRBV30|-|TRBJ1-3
TGTGCCTGGAGCAGGGGGCGGAGGGGAAACACCATATATTTT
CAWSRGRRGNTIYF
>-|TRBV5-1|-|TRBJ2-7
TGCGCCAGCAACAGGGATCCCAACTCCTACGAGCAGTACTTC
CASNRDPNSYEQYF
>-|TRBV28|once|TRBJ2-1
TGTGCCAGCAGTTTCGGGGCCCCAACTAGCAAGGGCTCCTACAATGAGCAGTTCTTC
CASSFGAPTSKGSYNEQFF
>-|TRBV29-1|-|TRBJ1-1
TGCAGCGCTGGGGAACTCACAGGTGACGGGAACACTGAAGCTTTCTTT
CSAGELTGDGNTEAFF
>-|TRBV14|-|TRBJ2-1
TGTGCCAGCAGCCAAGTTGGTAAGCGTATCTCCTACAATGAGCAGTTCTTC
CASSQVGKRISYNEQFF
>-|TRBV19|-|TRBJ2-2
TGTGCCAGTAGTATTTCGGGAGCCGGGGAGCTGTTTTTT
CASSISGAGELFF
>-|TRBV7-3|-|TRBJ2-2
TGTGCCAGCAGGCTAAGTGGTGGTTCCGGGGAGCTGTTTTTT
CASRLSGGSGELFF